Listed below are T cell receptor beta chains from one sample, sequenced in a study of radiation and T cells in renal cell carcinoma. TCRdb's copy holds only in-frame clones and misses some; the assay was immunoSEQ multiplex PCR. Among approximately 5,700 clones listed, roughly two thirds were seen once. Sequenced here: tumor tissue, sampled from a patient whose treatment was nephrectomy without radiotherapy. These receptors all come from a human donor with renal cell carcinoma. Each CDR3 is given with its conserved first and last residue. The D gene is left open where the match is weak. Part of the rows lack a size; the others show once, few, many or a class for expanded clones.

j_gene | v_gene | d_gene | abundance | CDR3nt | CDR3aa
TRBJ1-2 | TRBV18 | - | - | TGTGCCAGCTCACCCCAACGGGCAAATAACGACTACACCTTC | CASSPQRANNDYTF
TRBJ2-2 | TRBV6-6 | - | medium-sized | TGTGCCAGCAGCCTAACTAACACCGGGGAGCTGTTTTTT | CASSLTNTGELFF
TRBJ2-5 | TRBV2 | TRBD2 | - | TGTGCCAGCAGTGGGACTAGCGGTAGGGAGACCCAGTACTTC | CASSGTSGRETQYF
TRBJ2-7 | TRBV5-4 | TRBD1 | - | TGTGCCAGCAGCGGGGACAGGGGCGCTAGCTCCTACGAGCAGTACTTC | CASSGDRGASSYEQYF
TRBJ1-1 | TRBV30 | TRBD1 | - | TGTGCCTGGAGCCTGCCCCAGGGGGTTCGCACTGAAGCTTTCTTT | CAWSLPQGVRTEAFF
TRBJ2-7 | TRBV6-6 | - | few | TGTGCCAGCGGTCCCGACCGCAGCTACGAGCAGTACTTC | CASGPDRSYEQYF
TRBJ1-1 | TRBV28 | - | - | TGTGCCAGCAGTGTGAACACTGAAGCTTTCTTT | CASSVNTEAFF
TRBJ2-3 | TRBV9 | - | once | TGTGCCAGCAGTTTGAGGGGAGGGGGCGCTTACCAATCAACAGATACGCAGTATTTT | CASSLRGGGAYQSTDTQYF
TRBJ2-7 | TRBV7-2 | TRBD2 | - | TGTGCCAGTCTCCCGACTAGCGGGAGAATCTACGAGCAGTACTTC | CASLPTSGRIYEQYF
TRBJ2-3 | TRBV6-1 | - | - | TGTGCCAGCAGTGACCCTGGGAAGGGGGGCCTCGGCACAGATACGCAGTATTTT | CASSDPGKGGLGTDTQYF